This T cell receptor beta chain derives from a study of T cells in Graves' hyperthyroidism and ophthalmopathy. Whole-study findings and limits: Blood also contained most expanded thyroid clonotypes above 0.001.

CDR1 is MNHEY and CDR2 is SVGEGT in the germline V gene. CDR3 length: 16 amino acids. V lost 1 base to trimming and J lost 4 bases; unmatched junction nucleotides: 7. This clonotype was recorded many times. The target antigen is unknown. Amplified regions were TCR beta CDR3 sequences from RNA transcripts. The HTBI primer set was used in a first-round RT-PCR of the TCR CDR3. MiXCR, run by TCRdb on the multiplex PCR reads, gives a single entry per CDR3 protein. The sample has approximately 360,000 distinct CDR3 sequences, just under 25% seen once; the top ten hold roughly 70%. The chain carries TRBV6-2 or TRBV6-3 and TRBJ2-5, with TRBD2 matching over 9 bases. Sample: blood. The sequence was obtained from a man aged 50-59 years with Graves' hyperthyroidism. CDR3 in amino acids: CASSYFSGRRGETQYF. Here the CDR3 DNA reads TGTGCCAGCAGTTACTTTAGCGGGAGACGTGGAGAGACCCAGTACTTC.